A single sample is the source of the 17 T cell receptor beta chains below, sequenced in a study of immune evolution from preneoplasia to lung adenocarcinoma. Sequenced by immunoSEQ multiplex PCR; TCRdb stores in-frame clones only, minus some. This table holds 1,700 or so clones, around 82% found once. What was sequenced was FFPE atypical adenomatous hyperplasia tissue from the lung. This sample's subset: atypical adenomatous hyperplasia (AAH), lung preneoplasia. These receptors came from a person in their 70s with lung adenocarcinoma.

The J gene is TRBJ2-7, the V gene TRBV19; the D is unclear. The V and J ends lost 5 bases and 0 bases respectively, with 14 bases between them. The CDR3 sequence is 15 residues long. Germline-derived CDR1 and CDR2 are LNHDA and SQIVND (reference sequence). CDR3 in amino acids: CASSVASSNSYEQYF. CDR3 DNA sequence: TGTGCCAGTAGTGTTGCATCGTCAAACTCCTACGAGCAGTACTTC.

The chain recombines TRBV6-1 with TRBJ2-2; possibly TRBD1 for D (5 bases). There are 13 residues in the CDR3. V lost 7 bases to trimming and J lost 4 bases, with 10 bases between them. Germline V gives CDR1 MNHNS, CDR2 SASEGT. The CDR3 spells CASIIRGTGELFF. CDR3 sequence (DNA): TGTGCCAGCATTATTAGGGGCACCGGGGAGCTGTTTTTT.

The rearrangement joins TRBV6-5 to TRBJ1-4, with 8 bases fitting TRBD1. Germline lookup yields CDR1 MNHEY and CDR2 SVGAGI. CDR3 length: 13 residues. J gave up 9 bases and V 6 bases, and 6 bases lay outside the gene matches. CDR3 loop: CASSPTGEQKLFF. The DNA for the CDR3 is TGTGCCAGCAGCCCGACAGGGGAACAAAAACTGTTTTTT.

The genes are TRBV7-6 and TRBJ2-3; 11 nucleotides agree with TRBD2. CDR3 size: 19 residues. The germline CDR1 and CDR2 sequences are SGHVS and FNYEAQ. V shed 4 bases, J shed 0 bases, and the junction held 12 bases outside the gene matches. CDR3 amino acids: CASSSRPPGTSGSTDTQYF. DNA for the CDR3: TGTGCCAGCAGCTCGAGACCACCCGGGACTAGCGGCAGCACAGATACGCAGTATTTT. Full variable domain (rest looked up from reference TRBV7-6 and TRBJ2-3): GAGVSQSPRYKVTKRGQDVALRCDPISGHVSLYWYRQALGQGPEFLTYFNYEAQQDKSGLPNDRFSAERPEGSISTLTIQRTEQRDSAMYRCASSSRPPGTSGSTDTQYFGPGTRLTVL.

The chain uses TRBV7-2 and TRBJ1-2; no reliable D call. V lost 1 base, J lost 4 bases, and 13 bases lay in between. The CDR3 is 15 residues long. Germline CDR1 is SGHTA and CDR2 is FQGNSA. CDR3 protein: CASSLELAVGYGYTF. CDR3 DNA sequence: TGTGCCAGCAGCTTAGAGCTGGCGGTCGGCTATGGCTACACCTTC.

CDR3 sequence: CASSPIFTGGGGAKNIQYF. The CDR3 bases are TGTGCCAGCTCACCAATATTTACAGGGGGCGGAGGTGCCAAAAACATTCAGTACTTC. The chain is built from TRBV18 and TRBJ2-4; the match to TRBD1 covers 9 bases. Germline V gives CDR1 KGHSH, CDR2 LQKENI. The CDR3 sequence is 19 residues long. With V trimmed by 2 bases and J by 1 base, 12 bases remained unmatched.

The CDR3 bases are TGTGCCATCAGTGGGAAGGACAGGTCGGCCACACTTTCCGAGCAGTACTTC. It specifies CAISGKDRSATLSEQYF. This chain connects TRBV10-3 to TRBJ2-7, with 7 nucleotides matching TRBD1. With V trimmed by 4 bases and J by 6 bases, 18 bases remained unmatched. This CDR3 contains 17 residues. In germline, CDR1 is ENHRY, CDR2 SYGVKD.

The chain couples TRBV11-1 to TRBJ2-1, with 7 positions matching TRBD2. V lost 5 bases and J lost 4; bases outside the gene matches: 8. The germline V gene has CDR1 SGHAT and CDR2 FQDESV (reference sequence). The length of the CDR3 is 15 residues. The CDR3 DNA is TGTGCCAGCAGCCGGCCGACTAGCCCTTACAATGAGCAGTTCTTC. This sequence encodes CASSRPTSPYNEQFF. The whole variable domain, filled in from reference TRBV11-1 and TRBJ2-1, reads EAEVAQSPRYKITEKSQAVAFWCDPISGHATLYWYRQILGQGPELLVQFQDESVVDDSQLPKDRFSAERLKGVDSTLKIQPAELGDSAMYLCASSRPTSPYNEQFFGPGTRLTVL.

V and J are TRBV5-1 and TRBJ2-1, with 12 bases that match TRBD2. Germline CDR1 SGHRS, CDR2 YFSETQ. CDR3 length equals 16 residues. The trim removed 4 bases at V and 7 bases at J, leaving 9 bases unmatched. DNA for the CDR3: TGCGCCAGCAGCCCGTTACCTAGCGGGAGGGCGAATGAGCAGTTCTTC. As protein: CASSPLPSGRANEQFF.

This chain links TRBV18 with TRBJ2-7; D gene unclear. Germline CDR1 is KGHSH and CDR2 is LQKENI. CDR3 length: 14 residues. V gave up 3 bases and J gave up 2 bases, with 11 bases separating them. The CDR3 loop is CASSPVGATYEQYF. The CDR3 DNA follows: TGTGCCAGCTCACCGGTCGGAGCTACCTACGAGCAGTACTTC.

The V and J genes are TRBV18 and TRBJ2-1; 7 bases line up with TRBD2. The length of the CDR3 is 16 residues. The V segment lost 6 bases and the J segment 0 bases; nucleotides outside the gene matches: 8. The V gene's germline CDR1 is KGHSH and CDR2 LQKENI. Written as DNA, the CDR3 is TGTGCCAGCTCGCCGGGACTATCGAGCTCCTACAATGAGCAGTTCTTC. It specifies CASSPGLSSSYNEQFF.

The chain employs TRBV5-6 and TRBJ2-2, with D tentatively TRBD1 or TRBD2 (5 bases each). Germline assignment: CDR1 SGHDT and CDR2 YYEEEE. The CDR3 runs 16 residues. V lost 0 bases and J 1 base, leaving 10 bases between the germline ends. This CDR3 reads CASSLAGTLNTGELFF. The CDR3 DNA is TGTGCCAGCAGCTTGGCTGGGACCTTGAACACCGGGGAGCTGTTTTTT.

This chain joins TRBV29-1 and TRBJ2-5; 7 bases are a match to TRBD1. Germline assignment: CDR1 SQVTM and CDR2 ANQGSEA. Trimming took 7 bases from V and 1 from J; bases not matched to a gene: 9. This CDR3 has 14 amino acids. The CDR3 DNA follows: TGCAGCGGGAAAACAGGGACAGCCCAAGAGACCCAGTACTTC. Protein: CSGKTGTAQETQYF.

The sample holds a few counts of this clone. The CDR3 here is CASSPSWNSADTQYF. As DNA, the CDR3 is TGTGCCAGCTCACCATCTTGGAATTCGGCTGATACGCAGTATTTT. The chain has TRBV18 and TRBJ2-3; D gene ambiguous. The V gene's germline CDR1 is KGHSH and CDR2 LQKENI. Trimming removed 2 bases at V and 6 bases at J, with 15 bases between. The CDR3 extends over 15 amino acids. Filled out from reference TRBV18 and TRBJ2-3, the complete variable domain reads NAGVMQNPRHLVRRRGQEARLRCSPMKGHSHVYWYRQLPEEGLKFMVYLQKENIIDESGMPKERFSAEFPKEGPSILRIQQVVRGDSAAYFCASSPSWNSADTQYFGPGTRLTVL.

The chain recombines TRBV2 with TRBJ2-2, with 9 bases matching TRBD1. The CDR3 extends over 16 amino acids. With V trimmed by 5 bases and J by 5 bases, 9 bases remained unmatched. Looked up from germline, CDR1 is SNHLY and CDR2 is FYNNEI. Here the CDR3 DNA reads TGTGCCAGCAGTCATACAGGGACAGGGAGGACCGGGGAGCTGTTTTTT. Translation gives CASSHTGTGRTGELFF.

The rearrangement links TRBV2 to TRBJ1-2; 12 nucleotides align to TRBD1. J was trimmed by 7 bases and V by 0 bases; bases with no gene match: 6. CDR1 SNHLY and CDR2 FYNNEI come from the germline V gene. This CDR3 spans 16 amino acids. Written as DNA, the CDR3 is TGTGCCAGCAGTGAAGCCTTGGGACAGGGGGCTGGTGGCTACACCTTC. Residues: CASSEALGQGAGGYTF.

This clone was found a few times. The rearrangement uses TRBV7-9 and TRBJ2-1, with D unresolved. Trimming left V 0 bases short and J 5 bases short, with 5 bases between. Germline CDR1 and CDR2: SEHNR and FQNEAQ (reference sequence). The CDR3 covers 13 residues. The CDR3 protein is CASSLARDNEQFF. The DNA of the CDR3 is TGTGCCAGCAGCTTAGCCCGTGACAATGAGCAGTTCTTC.